Following are 3 T cell receptor beta chains from one sample sequenced in a study of T cell repertoires in cytomegalovirus infection. No cognate antigen is known for these TCRs. TCRdb reprocessed the reads via MiXCR and lists one record per CDR3 protein. The sample contains some 68,000 distinct CDR3 sequences, more than 20% of which appear only once. Sequences were obtained from PBMCs, sequenced either directly or after in vitro stimulation (not recorded which). These receptors originate from a human donor in good health (CMV status not recorded). Some clones in this sample may be carry-over from other donors' samples.

This clonotype was seen more than once but under ten times. J is TRBJ2-1 and V is TRBV15; D may match TRBD1 or TRBD2 (6 bases each). Trimming stripped 0 bases from V and 4 bases from J, with 16 bases between. CDR1 is LNHNV, CDR2 YYDKDF, per germline (reference sequence). CDR3 length: 17 amino acids. In DNA form, the CDR3 reads TGTGCCACCAGCAGAGATAAAGGGGGAGGACTTTACAATGAGCAGTTCTTC. Translation gives CATSRDKGGGLYNEQFF.

In this sample, this clonotype turned up many times. The chain has TRBV7-2 and TRBJ2-7; 8 positions match TRBD2. V lost 1 base, J lost 4 bases, and 6 bases stayed unmatched. Looked up from germline, CDR1 is SGHTA and CDR2 is FQGNSA. CDR3 size: 15 residues. Here the CDR3 reads CASSLEPAGDYEQYF. DNA of the CDR3: TGTGCCAGCAGCTTAGAACCAGCGGGAGATTACGAGCAGTACTTC. The entire variable domain, with the rest obtained from reference TRBV7-2 and TRBJ2-7, is as follows: GAGVSQSPSNKVTEKGKDVELRCDPISGHTALYWYRQSLGQGLEFLIYFQGNSAPDKSGLPSDRFSAERTGGSVSTLTIQRTQQEDSAVYLCASSLEPAGDYEQYFGPGTRLTVT.

This clonotype occurred many times. This chain connects TRBV7-2 to TRBJ2-7; tentatively, D is TRBD1 (6 bases). CDR3 size: 13 residues. Germline V lookup: CDR1 SGHTA, CDR2 FQGNSA. Trimming pared 0 bases from V and 11 bases from J, leaving 14 bases between. The CDR3 nucleotides read TGTGCCAGCAGCTTAGCCACAGGGTTACAGAAGTACTTC. Translation: CASSLATGLQKYF.